A single sample gave rise to the 13 T cell receptor beta chains below, sequenced in a study of blood T cells in healthy people across ages. Combining a sample-barcoded 5' primer with a J-beta primer mix, a second PCR ran for about 7 to 11 cycles. MiXCR was run by TCRdb on the 5' RACE reads, yielding one entry per CDR3 protein. The sample contains 600,000 to 1,000,000 distinct CDR3 sequences, just under 25% of which appear only once. This sample also belongs to another study, concerning T cells of mothers and their children.

The sample taken for sequencing was blood. These receptors were obtained from a boy between 10 and 17 years old in good health.

The chain couples TRBV27 to TRBJ2-1, with 8 bases matching TRBD2. J lost 6 bases, V lost 0 bases, and 16 bases had no gene match. There are 19 residues in the CDR3. Looked up from germline, CDR1 is MNHEY and CDR2 is SMNVEV (reference sequence). The CDR3 DNA reads TGTGCCAGCAGTTTATCGCCCATTTACGGGACTAGATCCGTCAATGAGCAGTTCTTC. This sequence encodes CASSLSPIYGTRSVNEQFF.

The chain links TRBV20-1 to TRBJ1-1; TRBD1 is a possible D gene (5 bases). The CDR3 runs to 13 residues. Trimming shortened V by 5 bases and J by 0 bases, and 10 bases separated the two germline ends. CDR1 and CDR2 from the germline V gene are DFQATT and SNEGSKA (reference sequence). The CDR3 nucleotides read TGCAGTGCTTGGGAGGGGTTGAACACTGAAGCTTTCTTT. Protein: CSAWEGLNTEAFF.

The chain carries TRBV6-6 and TRBJ2-6; D gene uncertain. This CDR3 contains 15 residues. The germline V and J ends were trimmed by 4 bases and 1 base, with 8 bases remaining between them. The germline V gene encodes CDR1 MNHNY and CDR2 SVGAGI (reference sequence). Here the CDR3 DNA reads TGTGCCAGCAGTTTAGGGATGTCTGGGGCCAACGTCCTGACTTTC. Amino acids: CASSLGMSGANVLTF.

This clonotype has only a few counts. J is TRBJ1-2 and V is TRBV18; maybe TRBD1 (6 bases). This CDR3 has 16 residues. V was clipped by 4 bases and J by 2 bases, with 17 bases between them. Germline-derived CDR1 and CDR2 are KGHSH and LQKENI. The CDR3 loop reads CASSQSRDNVNYGYTF. The CDR3 nucleotides read TGTGCCAGCTCACAATCCCGGGACAACGTGAACTATGGCTACACCTTC.

The rearrangement links TRBV7-2 to TRBJ2-7; D is unresolved. From germline, CDR1 is SGHTA and CDR2 FQGNSA. The V gene lost 6 bases and the J gene lost 5 bases, with 14 bases spanning the gap. CDR3 size: 13 residues. In DNA form, the CDR3 reads TGTGCCAGCAGTCGTCAGGTTGGGGACGAGCAGTACTTC. It encodes CASSRQVGDEQYF.

This clonotype was detected a few times. This chain connects TRBV28 to TRBJ2-4; D call uncertain. CDR3 length: 16 amino acids. Germline V gene lookup returns CDR1 MDHEN and CDR2 SYDVKM. Trimming pared 2 bases from V and 3 bases from J, leaving 14 bases between. The CDR3 region is CASSLEDPYNKNIQYF. CDR3 sequence (DNA): TGTGCCAGCAGTTTAGAGGACCCATACAACAAAAACATTCAGTACTTC.

The chain links TRBV27 to TRBJ2-7, with 9 bases matching TRBD1. The CDR3 loop spans 15 amino acids. The germline gives CDR1 MNHEY, CDR2 SMNVEV (reference sequence). The J segment lost 4 bases and the V segment lost 3 bases, leaving 7 bases of the junction unmatched. The DNA of the CDR3 is TGTGCCAGCAGTTTTACCGGGACAGGGTATTACGAGCAGTACTTC. It yields the protein CASSFTGTGYYEQYF.

This clonotype has just a few counts. The chain combines TRBV6-4 with TRBJ1-5; TRBD1 agrees at 10 bases. Germline V gene lookup returns CDR1 MRHNA and CDR2 SNTAGT. With V trimmed by 0 bases and J by 7 bases, 12 bases remained unmatched. The length of the CDR3 is 18 residues. CDR3 region: CASSDSETGTGEGQPQHF. The CDR3 coding sequence is TGTGCCAGCAGTGACTCAGAAACCGGGACAGGGGAAGGACAGCCCCAGCATTTT.

This clonotype was found once. The chain is built from TRBV12-3 or TRBV12-4 and TRBJ1-3, with TRBD1 matching 8 bases. This CDR3 has 17 amino acids. Trimming cost V 5 bases and J 0 bases; bases outside gene matches: 9. The CDR3 sequence is CASSLQTGARSGNTIYF. In DNA form, the CDR3 reads TGTGCCAGCAGTCTTCAGACAGGGGCCCGCTCTGGAAACACCATATATTTT.

This chain links TRBV7-9 with TRBJ2-1, with D perhaps given as TRBD1 or TRBD2 (5 bases each). The J call is in doubt because the DNA end fits TRBJ2-7 better. The CDR3 sequence is 15 residues long. Germline values: CDR1 SEHNR, CDR2 FQNEAQ (reference sequence). CDR3 DNA sequence: TGTGCCAGCGGGGACCGACGGGACCCTTGGGGCGAGCAGTACTTC. Its translation: CASGDRRDPWGEQYF.

This clonotype showed up many times. J is TRBJ1-1 and V is TRBV29-1; TRBD1 might be the D (6 bases). Germline values: CDR1 SQVTM, CDR2 ANQGSEA. The CDR3 loop spans 14 amino acids. Trimming pared 4 bases from V and 6 bases from J, leaving 18 bases between. The CDR3 DNA reads as TGCAGCGTTGTAATTGGGGGGCGGAGGGCTGAAGCTTTCTTT. This gives the protein CSVVIGGRRAEAFF.

As to this clonotype: Because it lacks the conserved phenylalanine or tryptophan at the end, this CDR3 is likely a read error. V is TRBV28 and J is TRBJ2-7; tentatively, D is TRBD1 (7 bases). CDR3 length: 18 amino acids. Per the germline V gene, CDR1 is MDHEN and CDR2 is SYDVKM. V was clipped by 3 bases and J by 3 bases, with 24 bases between them. CDR3 residues: CASSFPATGRSLNYEQYL. CDR3 DNA: TGTGCCAGCAGTTTCCCCGCGACAGGGAGGTCCCTCAACTACGAGCAGTACCTC.

The chain recombines TRBV29-1 with TRBJ2-1; D is unresolved. This CDR3 has 14 residues. Germline lookup yields CDR1 SQVTM and CDR2 ANQGSEA. V dropped 3 bases and J dropped 1 base, with 10 bases sitting between them. The CDR3, as DNA: TGCAGCGTTGAGTTATATATGTCCTACAATGAGCAGTTCTTC. Its translation: CSVELYMSYNEQFF.